The 28 T cell receptor beta chains below come from one sample, sequenced in a study of cytomegalovirus exposure and HLA in healthy donors. Sequenced by immunoSEQ multiplex PCR; TCRdb stores in-frame clones only, minus some. The data hold 260,000 or so clones, with about 90% observed a single time. Sequencing was carried out using PBMCs. These receptors were obtained from a woman between 25 and 40 years old in good health and CMV-seronegative.

The rearrangement links TRBV4-1 to TRBJ2-2; 8 bases align to TRBD2. The V gene's germline CDR1 is MGHRA and CDR2 YSYEKL. This CDR3 has 15 amino acids. The junction had 14 bases not matched to a gene; V was cut back by 11 bases and J by 6 bases. The CDR3 spells CAQQQPGLGPGELFF. The CDR3 DNA follows: TGCGCCCAGCAGCAACCGGGACTAGGACCCGGGGAGCTGTTTTTT.

The chain combines TRBV10-3 with TRBJ2-1, with D possibly being TRBD2 (6 bases). Germline loops: CDR1 ENHRY, CDR2 SYGVKD. This CDR3 spans 15 amino acids. The V end was cut by 8 bases, the J end by 2 bases, with 16 bases between. The DNA of the CDR3 is TGTGCCATCGAAAACCGGGACTCCACCTACAATGAGCAGTTCTTC. Translation gives CAIENRDSTYNEQFF.

The chain links TRBV9 to TRBJ2-1; TRBD2 matches 9 bases. This CDR3 region has 17 residues. Per germline, CDR1 SGDLS and CDR2 YYNGEE. The ends lost 1 base at V and 7 bases at J; junction bases unmatched: 12. CDR3 sequence reads: CASSVYGAGGPRNEQFF. CDR3 nucleotide sequence: TGTGCCAGCAGCGTATACGGGGCGGGAGGGCCTCGGAATGAGCAGTTCTTC.

The chain carries TRBV7-6 and TRBJ2-1; D is possibly TRBD2 (5 bases). V was pared by 0 bases and J by 6 bases, with 9 bases between. The germline V gene encodes CDR1 SGHVS and CDR2 FNYEAQ. The CDR3 consists of 14 residues. In nucleotides, the CDR3 is TGTGCCAGCAGCTTAGCGGGAGTGGGCAATGAGCAGTTCTTC. This translates into CASSLAGVGNEQFF.

The chain has TRBV28 and TRBJ2-3, with unresolved D. Germline V gene lookup returns CDR1 MDHEN and CDR2 SYDVKM. V lost 2 bases, J lost 9 bases, and 15 bases lay in between. This CDR3 spans 14 amino acids. This CDR3 is CASSLGSVVRTQYF. Here the CDR3 DNA reads TGTGCCAGCAGTTTAGGAAGCGTGGTAAGAACGCAGTATTTT. The full variable domain, rest sourced from reference TRBV28 and TRBJ2-3, is DVKVTQSSRYLVKRTGEKVFLECVQDMDHENMFWYRQDPGLGLRLIYFSYDVKMKEKGDIPEGYSVSREKKERFSLILESASTNQTSMYLCASSLGSVVRTQYFGPGTRLTVL.

The V gene is TRBV19, the J gene TRBJ2-1; D may be TRBD1 (5 bases). Trimming took 3 bases from V and 3 from J, leaving 12 bases between them. Germline assignment: CDR1 LNHDA and CDR2 SQIVND (reference sequence). The CDR3 has 15 amino acids. The CDR3 reads CASSIGDSDYNEQFF. The CDR3 DNA is TGTGCCAGTAGTATCGGAGACAGCGACTACAATGAGCAGTTCTTC.

The chain links TRBV9 to TRBJ2-7; the match to TRBD2 covers 14 bases. Losses at the gene ends were 3 bases for V and 7 bases for J; bases not matched to a gene: 6. The CDR3 extends over 15 amino acids. The germline CDR1 and CDR2 sequences are SGDLS and YYNGEE. The CDR3: CASSARLAGGGEQYF. CDR3 nucleotide sequence: TGTGCCAGCAGCGCGCGACTAGCGGGAGGGGGGGAGCAGTACTTC.

This chain links TRBV5-1 with TRBJ2-3, with TRBD2 matching 10 bases. The CDR3 has 17 residues. The V gene's germline CDR1 is SGHRS and CDR2 YFSETQ. With V trimmed by 2 bases and J by 1 base, 7 bases remained unmatched. Here the CDR3 reads CASSLNGGTSGTDTQYF. The CDR3 nucleotides are TGCGCCAGCAGCTTAAATGGAGGGACTAGCGGCACAGATACGCAGTATTTT.

J is TRBJ2-2 and V is TRBV7-2; 8 bases map to TRBD2. CDR1 and CDR2 from the germline V gene are SGHTA and FQGNSA. Trimming at V came to 0 bases and at J to 5 bases, leaving 5 bases not matched to a gene. The CDR3 loop spans 16 amino acids. The CDR3 DNA sequence: TGTGCCAGCAGCTTAGCGGCGGGAGGAGGGACCGGGGAGCTGTTTTTT. It is translated as CASSLAAGGGTGELFF. The full variable domain, rest sourced from reference TRBV7-2 and TRBJ2-2, is GAGVSQSPSNKVTEKGKDVELRCDPISGHTALYWYRQSLGQGLEFLIYFQGNSAPDKSGLPSDRFSAERTGGSVSTLTIQRTQQEDSAVYLCASSLAAGGGTGELFFGEGSRLTVL.

V gene TRBV9 combines with J gene TRBJ1-1, with D unresolved. The V and J ends lost 3 bases and 6 bases respectively, with 6 bases between them. The CDR3 length is 11 residues. Germline lookup yields CDR1 SGDLS and CDR2 YYNGEE. The CDR3 sequence: CASSDGAEAFF. In DNA, the CDR3 is TGTGCCAGCAGCGACGGAGCTGAAGCTTTCTTT.

This clone was observed a single time. This chain uses TRBV7-2 with TRBJ2-7, with D possibly matching TRBD2 (5 bases). CDR1 and CDR2 from the germline V gene are SGHTA and FQGNSA. V was clipped by 2 bases and J by 2 bases, with 10 bases between them. This CDR3 spans 14 amino acids. CDR3 residues: CASSLRAVAYEQYF. The CDR3 DNA reads TGTGCCAGCAGCTTACGAGCGGTGGCCTACGAGCAGTACTTC. Full variable domain (outside the CDR3, taken from reference TRBV7-2 and TRBJ2-7): GAGVSQSPSNKVTEKGKDVELRCDPISGHTALYWYRQSLGQGLEFLIYFQGNSAPDKSGLPSDRFSAERTGGSVSTLTIQRTQQEDSAVYLCASSLRAVAYEQYFGPGTRLTVT.

The chain links TRBV30 to TRBJ2-1, with TRBD2 matching over 9 bases. This CDR3 comprises 17 residues. The germline gives CDR1 GTSNPN, CDR2 SVGIG (reference sequence). Losses at the gene ends were 1 base for V and 7 bases for J; bases not matched to a gene: 14. The CDR3 spells CAWSGRSGRSIVNEQFF. CDR3 nucleotide sequence: TGTGCCTGGAGTGGCCGTAGCGGGAGAAGTATAGTAAATGAGCAGTTCTTC.

This clone was recorded a few times. The sample carries other DNA sequences with the same CDR3. This rearrangement joins TRBV7-2 to TRBJ2-5; no definite D call. Trimming took 5 bases from V and 3 from J, leaving 10 bases between them. This CDR3 has 13 residues. Germline V gives CDR1 SGHTA, CDR2 FQGNSA. The DNA for the CDR3 is TGTGCCAGCAGCCTAGGAACTAAAGAGACCCAGTACTTC. It specifies CASSLGTKETQYF.

V and J are TRBV11-3 and TRBJ2-7, with 13 bases identical to TRBD2. V lost 5 bases and J lost 5; bases outside the gene matches: 9. CDR1 is SGHNT and CDR2 is YENEEA in the germline V gene. The CDR3 runs 16 residues. The CDR3 DNA reads TGTGCCAGCAGCACCCGGACTAGCGGGAGCATCCACGAGCAGTACTTC. This encodes CASSTRTSGSIHEQYF.

This chain links TRBV4-2 with TRBJ1-1; D not certain. CDR1 and CDR2 (germline): LGHNA, YNFKEQ. The CDR3 contains 14 residues. Deletions cut 0 bases from V and 4 bases from J, with 9 bases between. CDR3 bases: TGTGCCAGCAGCCAAGAACCCGGGCCCACTGAAGCTTTCTTT. This encodes CASSQEPGPTEAFF.

Concerning this clone: An end of the junction does not agree with germline; a read error may underlie this. DNA of the CDR3: TGTGCCAGCTCACCACTTATGAACACTGAAGCTTCCTTT. Translating it yields CASSPLMNTEASF. The chain couples TRBV18 to TRBJ1-1; D not resolved. The CDR3 length is 13 residues. Germline V CDR1 and CDR2: KGHSH, LQKENI.

This rearrangement joins TRBV13 to TRBJ1-4; tentative D call: TRBD1 (5 bases). Per germline, CDR1 PRHDT and CDR2 FYEKMQ (reference sequence). This CDR3 spans 15 amino acids. The germline V and J ends were trimmed by 5 bases and 7 bases, with 17 bases remaining between them. In DNA form, the CDR3 reads TGTGCCAGCAGCCTCAGGGCTTCCTATGGTGAAAAACTGTTTTTT. Translating it yields CASSLRASYGEKLFF.

This clone was seen a single time. The genes are TRBV27 and TRBJ2-1; 11 bases match TRBD2. Germline CDR1 MNHEY, CDR2 SMNVEV (reference sequence). The CDR3 spans 14 residues. Losses at the gene ends were 6 bases for V and 9 bases for J; bases not matched to a gene: 7. The CDR3 nucleotides read TGTGCCAGCAGCCAACTAGCGGGAGATAGTGAGCAGTTCTTC. It encodes CASSQLAGDSEQFF.

This clone occurred once. The chain uses TRBV29-1 and TRBJ2-7, with D unresolved. Per the germline V gene, CDR1 is SQVTM and CDR2 is ANQGSEA. The CDR3 spans 13 residues. Trimming left V 6 bases short and J 1 base short, with 13 bases between. The CDR3 bases are TGCAGCGTGAGAGAGGTAAAATCCTACGAGCAGTACTTC. Its translation is CSVREVKSYEQYF.

J is TRBJ1-2 and V is TRBV4-1, with a weak D call TRBD1 (5 bases). Germline-derived CDR1 and CDR2 are MGHRA and YSYEKL. The V end lost 1 base, the J end lost 4 bases, and 13 bases lay between the germline ends. The CDR3 is 15 residues long. The CDR3 coding sequence is TGCGCCAGCAGCCAAGTCGCAGGGAGTGTCTATGGCTACACCTTC. Amino acids: CASSQVAGSVYGYTF.

The rearrangement uses TRBV7-2 and TRBJ1-4; D remains unclear. V lost 3 bases and J 4 bases, leaving 0 bases between the germline ends. Germline V lookup: CDR1 SGHTA, CDR2 FQGNSA. There are 11 residues in the CDR3. CDR3 sequence reads: CASSFNEKLFF. In DNA form, the CDR3 reads TGTGCCAGCAGCTTTAATGAAAAACTGTTTTTT. The full variable domain, in which reference TRBV7-2 and TRBJ1-4 provide the parts outside the CDR3, is GAGVSQSPSNKVTEKGKDVELRCDPISGHTALYWYRQSLGQGLEFLIYFQGNSAPDKSGLPSDRFSAERTGGSVSTLTIQRTQQEDSAVYLCASSFNEKLFFGSGTQLSVL.

This chain uses TRBV29-1 with TRBJ2-2; D remains ambiguous. Germline loops: CDR1 SQVTM, CDR2 ANQGSEA. Trimming removed 3 bases at V and 2 bases at J, with 7 bases between. The CDR3 covers 13 residues. Here the CDR3 DNA reads TGCAGCGTTGAGGCACACAACACCGGGGAGCTGTTTTTT. It yields the protein CSVEAHNTGELFF.

The J gene is TRBJ2-7, the V gene TRBV7-6, with TRBD2 identical over 10 bases. The germline gives CDR1 SGHVS, CDR2 FNYEAQ. With V trimmed by 4 bases and J by 4 bases, 7 bases remained unmatched. The CDR3 totals 15 residues. CDR3 DNA: TGTGCCAGCAGCTCCTCTAGCGGGAGTTCTTACGAGCAGTACTTC. This codes for CASSSSSGSSYEQYF.

The J gene is TRBJ2-1, the V gene TRBV19; no definite D call. Germline values: CDR1 LNHDA, CDR2 SQIVND (reference sequence). Trimming took off 5 bases at V and 7 bases at J, with 9 bases between the two ends. This CDR3 is built from 12 residues. CDR3 coding DNA: TGTGCCAGTAGTGATCTAAGTAATGAGCAGTTCTTC. It encodes CASSDLSNEQFF.

The rearrangement links TRBV27 to TRBJ2-3; 11 bases fit TRBD2. From germline, CDR1 is MNHEY and CDR2 SMNVEV (reference sequence). The V and J ends lost 0 bases and 9 bases, in that order; junction bases with no gene match: 2. The CDR3 loop spans 14 amino acids. This CDR3 is CASSLSSGRVTQYF. In nucleotides, the CDR3 is TGTGCCAGCAGTTTATCTAGCGGGAGGGTAACGCAGTATTTT.

The chain combines TRBV9 with TRBJ2-7; no clear D. CDR1 is SGDLS, CDR2 YYNGEE, per germline. Trimming pared 0 bases from V and 3 bases from J, leaving 13 bases between. This CDR3 spans 15 amino acids. In nucleotides, the CDR3 is TGTGCCAGCAGCGTAGCTGGAGACACGAACTACGAGCAGTACTTC. Protein product: CASSVAGDTNYEQYF.

V is TRBV21-1 and J is TRBJ2-2; TRBD2, the D gene given by the table, was not confirmed from the DNA. TRBV21-1 is flagged as a pseudogene. The length of the CDR3 is 13 residues. The CDR3 DNA reads TGTGCCAGCAGCAAGCGAAGCACCGGGGAGCTGTTTTTT. It is translated as CASSKRSTGELFF.

V and J are TRBV10-2 and TRBJ1-3, with TRBD1 identical over 7 bases. V gave up 8 bases and J gave up 1 base; unmatched junction bases: 5. The germline V gene encodes CDR1 WSHSY and CDR2 SAAADI. The CDR3 has 14 amino acids. The CDR3 here is CASSTGDSGNTIYF. CDR3 bases: TGCGCCAGCTCAACAGGGGATTCTGGAAACACCATATATTTT.